The rows below give T cell receptor beta chains drawn from one sample of a study of T-cell reconstitution after alpha-beta-depleted transplantation in children. Each CDR3 protein gets one entry after TCRdb re-called the PCR reads with MiXCR. Found here are 600,000 to 800,000 distinct CDR3 sequences, 13% of them singletons; the top ten hold around 0.79%. This material consisted of PBMCs, taken before TCRalphabeta/CD19-depleted stem cell transplant. These receptors were obtained from a girl aged 2 to 9 with congenital amegakaryocytic thrombocytopenia, due to receive a stem cell transplant. The CDR3 runs from the conserved cysteine through the conserved F or W. Fields, in order: V gene, D gene, CDR3 length, clone size, J gene, CDR3 DNA, CDR3 protein. A D gene is named only where the DNA matches it firmly. Only part of the rows carry a size: once, few, many, or a class if the clone is expanded.

V gene: TRBV6-1; D gene: -; CDR3 length: 14; clone size: few; J gene: TRBJ2-5; CDR3 DNA: TGTGCCAGCAGTGTCGTGGTCCGCCAAGAGACCCAGTACTTC; CDR3 protein: CASSVVVRQETQYF
V gene: TRBV5-1; D gene: -; CDR3 length: 12; clone size: -; J gene: TRBJ2-1; CDR3 DNA: TGCGCCAGCAGGGATTCGAGCGATGAGCAGTTCTTC; CDR3 protein: CASRDSSDEQFF
V gene: TRBV20-1; D gene: TRBD2; CDR3 length: 15; clone size: many; J gene: TRBJ2-1; CDR3 DNA: TGCAGTGCTAGAGTCTTAGCGGGAGTTCTGAATGAGCAGTTCTTC; CDR3 protein: CSARVLAGVLNEQFF
V gene: TRBV2; D gene: -; CDR3 length: 16; clone size: -; J gene: TRBJ2-2; CDR3 DNA: TGTGCCAGCACGGACCGCTCCCCGAAGAACACCGGGGAGCTGTTTTTT; CDR3 protein: CASTDRSPKNTGELFF
V gene: TRBV29-1; D gene: -; CDR3 length: 12; clone size: many; J gene: TRBJ1-5; CDR3 DNA: TGCAGCGTTGGAAACCCGAATCAGCCCCAGCATTTT; CDR3 protein: CSVGNPNQPQHF
V gene: TRBV6-5; D gene: TRBD1; CDR3 length: 14; clone size: many; J gene: TRBJ1-1; CDR3 DNA: TGTGCCAGCAGTTACCGGACAGGGCTAGGTGAAGCTTTCTTT; CDR3 protein: CASSYRTGLGEAFF
V gene: TRBV7-6; D gene: -; CDR3 length: 13; clone size: -; J gene: TRBJ2-7; CDR3 DNA: TGTGCCAGCAGCTTAGCTCGGCTCTCCGAGCAGTACTTC; CDR3 protein: CASSLARLSEQYF
V gene: TRBV29-1; D gene: -; CDR3 length: 14; clone size: many; J gene: TRBJ1-2; CDR3 DNA: TGCAGCTTTGTTGAACAGGGAGCAAACTATGGCTACACCTTC; CDR3 protein: CSFVEQGANYGYTF
V gene: TRBV29-1; D gene: -; CDR3 length: 13; clone size: -; J gene: TRBJ2-3; CDR3 DNA: TGCAGCGTCCTGCTTCGGCTAGCGGATACGCAGTATTTT; CDR3 protein: CSVLLRLADTQYF
V gene: TRBV20-1; D gene: -; CDR3 length: 15; clone size: many; J gene: TRBJ2-2; CDR3 DNA: TGCAGTGCTAGGGGCTGGCCGTCGAACACCGGGGAGCTGTTTTTT; CDR3 protein: CSARGWPSNTGELFF
V gene: TRBV5-1; D gene: TRBD1; CDR3 length: 15; clone size: many; J gene: TRBJ2-3; CDR3 DNA: TGCGCCAGCAGCCCGGACGACAGGGTCACAGATACGCAGTATTTT; CDR3 protein: CASSPDDRVTDTQYF
V gene: TRBV2; D gene: -; CDR3 length: 14; clone size: -; J gene: TRBJ2-3; CDR3 DNA: TGTGCCAGCAGAGACAAGACTAGCACAGATACGCAGTATTTT; CDR3 protein: CASRDKTSTDTQYF
V gene: TRBV5-1; D gene: -; CDR3 length: 15; clone size: many; J gene: TRBJ2-7; CDR3 DNA: TGCGCCAGCAGCTTGGTGACGGGACAAACCTACGAGCAGTACTTC; CDR3 protein: CASSLVTGQTYEQYF